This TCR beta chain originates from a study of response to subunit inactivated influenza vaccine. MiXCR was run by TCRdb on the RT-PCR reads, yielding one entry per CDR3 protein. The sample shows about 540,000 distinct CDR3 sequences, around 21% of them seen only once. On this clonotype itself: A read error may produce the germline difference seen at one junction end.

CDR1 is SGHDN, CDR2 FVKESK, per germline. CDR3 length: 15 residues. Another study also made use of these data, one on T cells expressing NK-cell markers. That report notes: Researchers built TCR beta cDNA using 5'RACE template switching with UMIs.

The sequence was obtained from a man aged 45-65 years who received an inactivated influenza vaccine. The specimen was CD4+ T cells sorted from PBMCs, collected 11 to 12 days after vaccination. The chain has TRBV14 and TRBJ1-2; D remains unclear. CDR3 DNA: TGTGTCAGCAGCCAAGATCTAAACAGAAACTATGGCTACACCTTC. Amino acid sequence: CVSSQDLNRNYGYTF.